This TCR beta chain emerged from a study of shared clonotypes between healthy human individuals. Study-level background: Each donor contributed plates that comprised three CD4 naive, three CD4 memory, two CD8 naive and one CD8 memory. General study findings and limits: In a few donors, about 5% of naive CD4 clonotypes appeared in common.

Repertoires were generated with immunoSEQ multiplex PCR, while TCRdb's copy carries only in-frame clones and drops some. The table records about 230,000 clones, approximately 65% of them present only once. The CDR3 loop spans 15 amino acids. CDR1 and CDR2 (germline): LNHDA, SQIVND (reference sequence). The trim removed 4 bases at V and 6 bases at J, leaving 8 bases unmatched. This clone has more than one count but fewer than ten. Its antigen is not identified. The receptor's source is a man aged 25-45 years in good health. Sample: memory CD4+ T cells sorted from blood. Subset meaning: CD45RA-negative fraction. V gene TRBV19 combines with J gene TRBJ2-3, with TRBD2 matching over 9 bases. The CDR3 region is CASSTPGAGGDTQYF. CDR3 DNA: TGTGCCAGTAGTACCCCCGGCGCGGGAGGGGATACGCAGTATTTT.